This is a list of T cell receptor beta chains from one sample in a study of cytomegalovirus exposure and HLA in healthy donors. TCRdb's table, derived via immunoSEQ multiplex PCR, lists solely in-frame clones and lacks some. Its table records nearly 200,000 clones. What was sequenced was PBMCs. The receptors shown here come from a boy between 10 and 17 years old in good health and CMV-seronegative. CDR3s leave out the opening cysteine and the closing phenylalanine or tryptophan. Fields, in order: V gene, J gene, CDR3 protein.

V: TRBV9
J: TRBJ2-3
CDR3: ASSVATPPGGLTDTQY

V: TRBV7-2
J: TRBJ2-3
CDR3: ASSLQAWSTDTQY

V: TRBV6-5
J: TRBJ2-1
CDR3: ASRNIAGGNNEQF

V: TRBV30
J: TRBJ2-4
CDR3: AWSPPGPGVQY

V: TRBV6-1
J: TRBJ2-5
CDR3: ASMVPGLETQY

V: TRBV30
J: TRBJ2-2
CDR3: AWELSGGLAGELF

V: TRBV5-1
J: TRBJ2-7
CDR3: ASSTDREVHEQY

V: TRBV11-2
J: TRBJ2-5
CDR3: ASSLRTGYEETQY

V: TRBV29-1
J: TRBJ2-7
CDR3: SVVVGGTLHYEQY

V: TRBV27
J: TRBJ1-5
CDR3: ASSLSSRGQDPQPQH

V: TRBV5-6
J: TRBJ1-5
CDR3: ASSLRGLINQPQH

V: TRBV30
J: TRBJ1-4
CDR3: AWSSGTWNEKLF

V: TRBV6-1
J: TRBJ2-7
CDR3: ASSDGGGSQYEQY

V: TRBV5-4
J: TRBJ2-6
CDR3: ASPGGGFSGANVLT

V: TRBV5-1
J: TRBJ1-3
CDR3: ASTGTPGNTLY

V: TRBV4-3
J: TRBJ1-6
CDR3: ASSQEWGQDSPLH

V: TRBV5-1
J: TRBJ1-5
CDR3: ASMETGDSNQPQH

V: TRBV27
J: TRBJ2-1
CDR3: ASKDRGLGNEQF